These 12 T cell receptor beta chains came from one sample sequenced in a study of blood T cell repertoires in COVID-19. The protocol was immunoSEQ multiplex PCR, while the TCRdb copy is restricted to in-frame clones and leaves out a portion. The data show approximately 170,000 clones, approximately 83% seen once. Sequencing used peripheral blood. Source of these receptors: a man between 65 and 85 years old with active or convalescent COVID-19.

On this clone itself: One end of the junction does not line up with germline, which may come from a read error. J is TRBJ1-1 and V is TRBV6-1; D is possibly TRBD1 (5 bases). Germline lookup yields CDR1 MNHNS and CDR2 SASEGT. The CDR3 runs to 15 residues. The DNA for the CDR3 is TGTGCCAGCAGTGAAGCCTTCAGGGCGAACGCTGAAGCTTTCTTT. Translation: CASSEAFRANAEAFF.

Notes on this clone: The same CDR3 arises from other DNA sequences in this sample as well. The V call is TRBV7-8, the J call TRBJ1-1; no firm D call. The CDR3 has 14 amino acids. CDR1 SGHVS and CDR2 FQNEAQ come from the germline V gene. The V and J ends lost 1 base and 1 base respectively, with 7 bases between them. The CDR3 DNA sequence: TGTGCCAGCAGCTTAGTTGCGGGGAACACTGAAGCTTTCTTT. Protein product: CASSLVAGNTEAFF. Drawing the rest from reference TRBV7-8 and TRBJ1-1, the complete variable domain is GAGVSQSPRYKVAKRGQDVALRCDPISGHVSLFWYQQALGQGPEFLTYFQNEAQLDKSGLPSDRFFAERPEGSVSTLKIQRTQQEDSAVYLCASSLVAGNTEAFFGQGTRLTVV.

The chain is built from TRBV7-2 and TRBJ1-5, with D maybe TRBD1 (5 bases). V lost 1 base and J lost 6, with 19 bases in between. CDR1 is SGHTA, CDR2 FQGNSA, per germline. This CDR3 spans 17 amino acids. In nucleotides, the CDR3 is TGTGCCAGCAGCTTAGAAAATGGGGCAGGGTTAAGTCAGCCCCAGCATTTT. The encoded protein is CASSLENGAGLSQPQHF.

This sequence joins TRBV28 and TRBJ1-4; D is ambiguous. The CDR3 totals 14 residues. From germline, CDR1 is MDHEN and CDR2 SYDVKM. Trimming cost V 2 bases and J 6 bases, with 10 bases left between them. The CDR3 nucleotides are TGTGCCAGCAGTTTACTAGGGAGAGATGAAAAACTGTTTTTT. This sequence encodes CASSLLGRDEKLFF.

The chain carries TRBV6-5 and TRBJ1-2, with 7 bases identical to TRBD1. Germline CDR1 MNHEY, CDR2 SVGAGI. Germline trimming cut 2 bases from V and 3 bases from J; bases unmatched to any gene: 3. This CDR3 is 14 amino acids long. CDR3 region: CASSYLQGDYGYTF. CDR3 DNA sequence: TGTGCCAGCAGTTACCTCCAGGGGGACTATGGCTACACCTTC.

This chain joins TRBV3-1 (or the pseudogene TRBV3-2) and TRBJ1-1; D uncertain. V was cut by 2 bases and J by 6 bases, with 16 bases left in between. The CDR3 covers 15 residues. CDR1 LGHDT and CDR2 YNNKEL come from the germline V gene (reference sequence). The CDR3 DNA reads as TGTGCCAGCAGCCAACGAAGCGGCCCGGAGGCTGAAGCTTTCTTT. Translating gives CASSQRSGPEAEAFF.

The chain links TRBV5-4 to TRBJ1-6; 7 bases agree with TRBD1. CDR3 length: 16 amino acids. Per germline, CDR1 SGHNT and CDR2 YYREEE (reference sequence). V lost 0 bases to trimming and J lost 10 bases; unmatched junction nucleotides: 10. DNA of the CDR3: TGTGCCAGCAGCTTGGAAGGGGGCCGCCCGGGGTCACCCCTCCACTTT. This sequence encodes CASSLEGGRPGSPLHF.

The chain has TRBV5-6 and TRBJ2-7, with 10 bases that match TRBD1. CDR1 is SGHDT and CDR2 is YYEEEE in the germline V gene. The CDR3 length is 15 residues. V dropped 7 bases and J dropped 2; count of bases not matched to a gene: 9. CDR3 residues: CASCEAGTGAYEQYF. CDR3 DNA sequence: TGTGCCAGCTGCGAAGCCGGGACAGGGGCCTACGAGCAGTACTTC. Full variable domain (missing parts from reference TRBV5-6 and TRBJ2-7): DAGVTQSPTHLIKTRGQQVTLRCSPKSGHDTVSWYQQALGQGPQFIFQYYEEEERQRGNFPDRFSGHQFPNYSSELNVNALLLGDSALYLCASCEAGTGAYEQYFGPGTRLTVT.

This clone showed up just a few times. The chain carries TRBV5-1 and TRBJ2-7; D gene ambiguous. Germline CDR1 is SGHRS and CDR2 is YFSETQ. The CDR3 length is 12 residues. The germline V and J ends were trimmed by 3 bases and 2 bases, with 6 bases remaining between them. CDR3 residues: CASSSGAYEQYF. The CDR3 DNA sequence: TGCGCCAGCAGCTCCGGAGCCTACGAGCAGTACTTC.

J is TRBJ2-7 and V is TRBV5-6; 7 nucleotides match TRBD1. CDR1 is SGHDT and CDR2 is YYEEEE in the germline V gene. J lost 5 bases, V lost 4 bases, and 9 bases had no gene match. The CDR3 is 14 amino acids. The CDR3 coding sequence is TGTGCCAGCAGCCCCAACAGGGGTTCCCACGAGCAGTACTTC. This sequence encodes CASSPNRGSHEQYF.

The chain carries TRBV14 and TRBJ2-3; tentatively, D is TRBD1 (5 bases). This CDR3 contains 15 residues. V was clipped by 4 bases and J by 1 base, with 12 bases between them. Germline loops: CDR1 SGHDN, CDR2 FVKESK. The CDR3 DNA sequence: TGTGCCAGCAGCCTCCGTGGGGCGGGCACAGATACGCAGTATTTT. It encodes CASSLRGAGTDTQYF.

The chain couples TRBV5-6 to TRBJ2-1; 11 positions agree with TRBD2. The length of the CDR3 is 15 residues. The V segment lost 4 bases and the J segment 8 bases; nucleotides outside the gene matches: 8. Germline CDR1 is SGHDT and CDR2 is YYEEEE. In DNA form, the CDR3 reads TGTGCCAGCAGCCTAATAGCGGGGGGGCTAGATGAGCAGTTCTTC. Translating gives CASSLIAGGLDEQFF. Full variable domain (outside the CDR3, taken from reference TRBV5-6 and TRBJ2-1): DAGVTQSPTHLIKTRGQQVTLRCSPKSGHDTVSWYQQALGQGPQFIFQYYEEEERQRGNFPDRFSGHQFPNYSSELNVNALLLGDSALYLCASSLIAGGLDEQFFGPGTRLTVL.